A selection of T cell receptor beta chains follows, all from one sample in a study of T cell repertoires in aging, cancer and after chemotherapy. TCRdb itself ran the multiplex PCR reads through MiXCR, one entry per CDR3 protein. The data contain just over 1,500 distinct CDR3 sequences, 23% of them singletons. The material sequenced was blood. These receptors came from a human donor with a solid tumor. Each CDR3 is given with its conserved first and last residue. A D gene is named only where the DNA matches it firmly. Rows may omit the clone size; those that give it use once, few, many or a size class.

v_gene,abundance,d_gene,j_gene,CDR3aa,CDR3nt
TRBV5-1,NA,NA,TRBJ2-6,CAGTPDGSGANVLTF,TGCGCCGGCACCCCCGACGGATCTGGGGCCAACGTCCTGACTTTC
TRBV7-9,once,NA,TRBJ2-3,CASTRANTYSTDTQYF,TGTGCCAGCACCCGGGCCAATACGTATAGCACAGATACGCAGTATTTT
TRBV12-3/TRBV12-4,NA,NA,TRBJ1-2,CASSPDSGIYAYGYTF,TGTGCCAGCAGCCCGGACTCGGGAATCTACGCCTATGGCTACACCTTC
TRBV19,large,NA,TRBJ1-6,CASTSGTNRLSSSPLHF,TGTGCCAGTACCTCCGGGACAAACCGTCTTTCGAGTTCACCCCTCCACTTT
TRBV11-2,NA,NA,TRBJ2-3,CASTWTFTDTQYF,TGTGCCAGCACATGGACTTTCACAGATACGCAGTATTTT
TRBV7-9,NA,TRBD1,TRBJ2-5,CASSPGQGGPETQYF,TGTGCCAGCAGCCCAGGACAGGGAGGTCCGGAGACCCAGTACTTC
TRBV11-2,few,NA,TRBJ2-1,CASSLDRNEQFF,TGTGCCAGCAGCTTAGATCGCAATGAGCAGTTCTTC
TRBV28,NA,NA,TRBJ1-4,CASARLVEKLFF,TGTGCCAGCGCGCGGCTGGTTGAAAAACTGTTTTTT
TRBV7-2,few,NA,TRBJ1-1,CASSLWDRGTEAFF,TGTGCCAGCAGCTTATGGGATCGGGGCACTGAAGCTTTCTTT
TRBV6-5,large,TRBD1,TRBJ1-2,CASSSTTGDRGYTF,TGTGCCAGCAGTTCCACGACAGGGGATCGCGGCTACACCTTC
TRBV29-1,large,TRBD1,TRBJ1-5,CSVRAGQGAAQPQHF,TGCAGCGTCCGGGCGGGACAGGGGGCTGCTCAGCCCCAGCATTTT
TRBV6-1,large,TRBD2,TRBJ2-3,CASKVGGVDTQYF,TGTGCCAGCAAGGTTGGGGGGGTAGATACGCAGTATTTT
TRBV20-1,few,NA,TRBJ2-5,CSATSRSGRETQYF,TGCAGTGCTACGTCCCGCTCGGGGAGGGAGACCCAGTACTTC
TRBV7-2,medium-sized,TRBD2,TRBJ2-1,CASSISGSSYNEQFF,TGTGCCAGCAGCATTAGCGGGAGCTCCTACAATGAGCAGTTCTTC
TRBV7-9,NA,TRBD1,TRBJ1-5,CASSSGTGGYQPQHF,TGTGCCAGCAGCTCCGGGACAGGGGGCTATCAGCCCCAGCATTTT
TRBV4-1,NA,NA,TRBJ2-7,CASSQDPQGFGLEQYF,TGCGCCAGCAGCCAAGACCCCCAAGGGTTCGGCCTCGAGCAGTACTTC
TRBV11-1,large,TRBD1,TRBJ2-2,CASSPRAGGDTGELFF,TGTGCCAGCAGCCCTAGGGCAGGGGGCGACACCGGGGAGCTGTTTTTT
TRBV5-1,NA,TRBD2,TRBJ2-3,CASSLESRGGSVDTQYF,TGCGCCAGCAGCTTGGAGTCTCGGGGGGGATCTGTTGATACGCAGTATTTT
TRBV12-3/TRBV12-4,medium-sized,NA,TRBJ1-2,CASSSGGRGYGYTF,TGTGCCAGCAGTTCCGGGGGGCGCGGCTATGGCTACACCTTC
TRBV6-5,large,NA,TRBJ1-5,CASRAVVGDQPQHF,TGTGCCAGCAGGGCCGTCGTGGGGGATCAGCCCCAGCATTTT
TRBV24-1,NA,NA,TRBJ1-2,CATSDERDNYGYTF,TGTGCCACCAGTGATGAACGGGACAACTATGGCTACACCTTC
TRBV6-5,NA,TRBD2,TRBJ2-7,CASSLVTSGRINEQYF,TGTGCCAGCAGTTTAGTAACTAGCGGGAGGATTAACGAGCAGTACTTC
TRBV10-3,few,NA,TRBJ1-5,CAISDAGNQPQHF,TGTGCCATCAGTGATGCGGGGAATCAGCCCCAGCATTTT
TRBV20-1,NA,TRBD1,TRBJ1-4,CSASRDRGGREKLFF,TGCAGTGCTTCCCGGGACAGGGGAGGTCGGGAAAAACTGTTTTTT
TRBV27,NA,NA,TRBJ2-1,CASRPTRKNEQFF,TGTGCCAGCAGACCGACCCGGAAGAATGAGCAGTTCTTC
TRBV5-1,few,TRBD2,TRBJ2-7,CASSLGGAGGTYEQYF,TGCGCCAGCAGCTTGGGCGGAGCGGGGGGGACCTACGAGCAGTACTTC
TRBV2,NA,NA,TRBJ2-7,CASSVEKYEQYF,TGTGCCAGCTCCGTCGAAAAGTACGAGCAGTACTTC
TRBV20-1,NA,TRBD2,TRBJ2-5,CSASGLAVQETQYF,TGCAGTGCTAGCGGACTAGCGGTTCAAGAGACCCAGTACTTC
TRBV27,medium-sized,NA,TRBJ1-1,CASSSDRNTEAFF,TGTGCCAGCAGCTCCGACAGGAACACTGAAGCTTTCTTT
TRBV6-5,NA,NA,TRBJ1-1,CTSSYRNTEAFF,TGTACCAGCAGTTACAGGAACACTGAAGCTTTCTTT
TRBV6-1,NA,NA,TRBJ2-7,CASSDLGGRVSYEQYF,TGTGCCAGCAGTGATCTAGGGGGTAGGGTTTCCTACGAGCAGTACTTC
TRBV6-1,NA,TRBD2,TRBJ2-7,CASTRLAGGAYEQYF,TGTGCCAGCACCCGACTAGCGGGAGGAGCCTACGAGCAGTACTTC
TRBV6-2/TRBV6-3,few,NA,TRBJ1-1,CASRQPDNLGTEAFF,TGTGCCAGCAGACAGCCGGACAATTTGGGCACTGAAGCTTTCTTT
TRBV29-1,large,NA,TRBJ2-1,CSVGTGWTMASDEQFF,TGCAGCGTGGGGACCGGTTGGACTATGGCCTCAGATGAGCAGTTCTTC
TRBV12-3/TRBV12-4,few,TRBD1,TRBJ1-1,CASSFRGRGTEAFF,TGTGCCAGCAGTTTTCGGGGCAGGGGGACTGAAGCTTTCTTT
TRBV6-4,medium-sized,TRBD2,TRBJ2-3,CASSAGGRGVPHTDTQYF,TGTGCCAGCAGTGCGGGCGGGAGGGGGGTCCCCCACACAGATACGCAGTATTTT
TRBV2,NA,NA,TRBJ1-3,CASSEIFHSGNTIYF,TGTGCCAGCAGTGAAATCTTCCACTCTGGAAACACCATATATTTT
TRBV20-1,medium-sized,TRBD1,TRBJ1-4,CSADTGAATNEKLFF,TGCAGTGCTGACACAGGGGCAGCAACTAATGAAAAACTGTTTTTT
TRBV18,medium-sized,NA,TRBJ2-6,CASSPLFPSRGPNSGANVLTF,TGTGCCAGCTCACCTCTTTTTCCCTCCCGGGGCCCGAATTCTGGGGCCAACGTCCTGACTTTC
TRBV19,NA,NA,TRBJ2-2,CASKQAWGANTGELFF,TGTGCCAGTAAACAGGCCTGGGGGGCCAACACCGGGGAGCTGTTTTTT
TRBV10-3,medium-sized,NA,TRBJ1-2,CAINQDRNYGYTF,TGTGCCATCAACCAAGACAGGAACTATGGCTACACCTTC
TRBV2,NA,NA,TRBJ2-3,CASSERRGRADTQYF,TGTGCCAGCAGTGAAAGGCGGGGTCGAGCAGATACGCAGTATTTT
TRBV6-1,large,NA,TRBJ2-7,CASSRMLNEQYF,TGTGCCAGCAGTCGGATGCTTAACGAGCAGTACTTC
TRBV7-9,few,NA,TRBJ1-6,CASSLLTGSNSPLHF,TGTGCCAGCAGCTTACTCACAGGGTCGAATTCACCCCTCCACTTT
TRBV5-1,few,TRBD2,TRBJ2-2,CASGRMEASGPNTGELFF,TGCGCCAGCGGGAGGATGGAGGCTAGCGGCCCGAACACCGGGGAGCTGTTTTTT
TRBV6-5,NA,NA,TRBJ1-2,CASRDPGESYGYTF,TGTGCCAGCAGGGACCCGGGAGAAAGCTATGGCTACACCTTC
TRBV20-1,NA,NA,TRBJ2-7,CSARDLAYEQYF,TGCAGTGCTCGGGACCTAGCCTACGAGCAGTACTTC